This TCR beta chain was captured by sequencing in a study of T cell repertoires in cytomegalovirus infection. At the level of the study: Both CMV infection and a matching HLA type were indicated by public TCR beta signatures.

The study, taken as a whole, reports: Pooled public TCR beta family frequency picked out CMV carriers with the relevant HLA. CMV-specific TCR beta clonotypes restricted by HLA-C were the ones dominating the ex vivo response.

This CDR3 contains 15 residues. Deletions cut 1 base from V and 2 bases from J, with 11 bases between. Germline CDR1 SGHTA, CDR2 FQGTGA. The sample holds many counts of this clonotype. No antigen is known for it. TCRdb independently ran MiXCR on the reads; one entry per CDR3 protein. This table has 560,000 or so distinct CDR3 sequences, 15% to 20% appearing once. The chain has TRBV7-3 and TRBJ2-5; weak D call: TRBD2 (5 bases). Material for sequencing was CD8+ T cells from PBMCs. The sequence derives from a human donor in good health (CMV status not recorded). Some clones in this sample may be carry-over from other donors' samples. For the CDR3, the DNA is TGTGCCAGCAGCTTAAATGGCGGGCTGCAAGAGACCCAGTACTTC. Protein sequence: CASSLNGGLQETQYF.